What follows are 2 T cell receptor beta chains derived from one specimen sequenced in a study of early T cells in non-severe SARS-CoV-2 infection. TCRdb re-analysed the 5' RACE reads in MiXCR, keeping a single row per CDR3 protein. Of 25,000 to 35,000 distinct CDR3 sequences detected, around 4% appear once; the ten largest clones hold around 8.4%. The sequenced material came from whole blood. These receptor sequences come from an adult who was a healthcare worker with PCR-confirmed SARS-CoV-2 infection or an uninfected control (not recorded which).

This clonotype was detected ten times or more. The rearrangement uses TRBV19 and TRBJ1-3; D gene ambiguous. Between the trimmed V and J ends, which lost 3 bases and 2 bases, there was a span of 8 bases. CDR1 LNHDA and CDR2 SQIVND come from the germline V gene (reference sequence). This CDR3 has 14 residues. CDR3 region: CASSIGVTGNTIYF. Written as DNA, the CDR3 is TGTGCCAGTAGTATCGGGGTTACTGGAAACACCATATATTTT.

V usage is TRBV2 and J usage is TRBJ2-3; D possibly corresponds to TRBD2 (6 bases). Germline V gene lookup returns CDR1 SNHLY and CDR2 FYNNEI. Trimming shortened V by 2 bases and J by 5 bases, and 14 bases separated the two germline ends. CDR3 size: 15 residues. CDR3 region: CASSERAPRGDTQYF. In DNA, the CDR3 is TGTGCCAGCAGTGAACGGGCTCCGCGGGGAGATACGCAGTATTTT.